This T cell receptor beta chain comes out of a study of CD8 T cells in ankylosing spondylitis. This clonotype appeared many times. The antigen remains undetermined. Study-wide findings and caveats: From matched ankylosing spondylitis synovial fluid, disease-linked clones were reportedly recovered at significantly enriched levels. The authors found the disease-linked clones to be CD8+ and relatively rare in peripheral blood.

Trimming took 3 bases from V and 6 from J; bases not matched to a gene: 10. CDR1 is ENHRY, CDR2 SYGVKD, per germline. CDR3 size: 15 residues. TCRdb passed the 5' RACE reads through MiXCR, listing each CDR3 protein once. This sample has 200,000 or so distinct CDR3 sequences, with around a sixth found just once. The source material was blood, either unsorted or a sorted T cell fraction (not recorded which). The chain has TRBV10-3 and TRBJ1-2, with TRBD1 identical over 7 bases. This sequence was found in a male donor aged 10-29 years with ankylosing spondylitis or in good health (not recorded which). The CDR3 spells CAISDTPAGGDGYTF. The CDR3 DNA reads TGTGCCATCAGTGATACCCCCGCAGGGGGAGATGGCTACACCTTC.